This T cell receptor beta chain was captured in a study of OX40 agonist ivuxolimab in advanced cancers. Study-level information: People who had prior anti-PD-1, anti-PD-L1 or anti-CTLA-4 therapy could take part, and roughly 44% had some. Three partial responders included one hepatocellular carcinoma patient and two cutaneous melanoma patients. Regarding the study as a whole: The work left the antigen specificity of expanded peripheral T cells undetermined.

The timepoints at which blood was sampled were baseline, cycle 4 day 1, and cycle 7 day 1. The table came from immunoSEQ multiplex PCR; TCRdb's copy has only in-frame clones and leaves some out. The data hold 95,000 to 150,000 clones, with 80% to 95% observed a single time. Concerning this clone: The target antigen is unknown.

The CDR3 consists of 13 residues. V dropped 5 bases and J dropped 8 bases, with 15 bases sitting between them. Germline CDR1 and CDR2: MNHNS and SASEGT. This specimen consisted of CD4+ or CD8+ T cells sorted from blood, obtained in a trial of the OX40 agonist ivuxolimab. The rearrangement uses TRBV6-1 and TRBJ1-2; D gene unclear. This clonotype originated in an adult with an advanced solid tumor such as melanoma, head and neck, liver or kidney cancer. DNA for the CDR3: TGTGCCAGCAGTCTGCGGCCCACTCTCGGCTACACCTTC. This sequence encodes CASSLRPTLGYTF.